The T cell receptor beta chain described here comes from a study of T cell responses to AZD1222 COVID-19 vaccine. Note on this clone: Its antigen is unknown.

Findings and limits, study-wide: Spike-specific TCR breadth and depth grew following two AZD1222 doses. The number of AZD1222 recipients seropositive at baseline was only five or six. Mostly white British, mostly female donors; authors suggested clonal diversity may be underestimated.

Trimming took 7 bases from V and 7 from J, leaving 15 bases between them. The CDR3 spans 13 residues. Per germline, CDR1 KGHDR and CDR2 SFDVKD. Profiling relied on immunoSEQ multiplex PCR, and the TCRdb table lists in-frame clones only, not all of them. The repertoire holds hundreds of thousands of clones, with roughly 93% as singletons. The chain is built from TRBV24-1 and TRBJ1-2; possibly TRBD1 for D (5 bases). The sequencing here drew on peripheral blood, taken 28 days after the second AZD1222 dose. The origin of this receptor is an adult who received the AZD1222 COVID-19 vaccine. In DNA, the CDR3 is TGTGCCACCAGCGGGGGACGCCCTGGTGGCTACACCTTC. Protein product: CATSGGRPGGYTF.